This TCR beta chain was documented in a study of Graves' ophthalmopathy and Graves' hyperthyroidism. General study results and limits: Most expanded thyroid clonotypes above 0.001 frequency also appeared in blood.

The sample holds a few counts of this clonotype. No antigen is known for it. CDR3 regions of TCR beta were amplified from RNA transcripts. HTBI primers were used in a first-round RT-PCR, which preceded a second-round multiplex PCR. TCRdb passed the multiplex PCR reads through MiXCR, listing each CDR3 protein once. The sample has 900,000 to 1,200,000 distinct CDR3 sequences, around a third seen once. Excluded: other autoimmune disease, uncontrolled infection, pregnancy or lactation. The specimen was peripheral blood or thyroid tissue (not recorded which). The TCR was taken from an adult man with Graves' hyperthyroidism.

The CDR3 reads CASSYSGGAVGETQYF. The CDR3 nucleotides read TGTGCCAGCAGTTACTCGGGAGGGGCGGTCGGGGAGACCCAGTACTTC. The chain links TRBV2 to TRBJ2-5; 8 bases line up with TRBD2. J was trimmed by 5 bases and V by 5 bases; bases with no gene match: 13. CDR1 is SNHLY and CDR2 is FYNNEI in the germline V gene. This CDR3 spans 16 amino acids.